These 21 T cell receptor beta chains share one sample of origin, sequenced in a study of OX40 agonist ivuxolimab in advanced cancers. The library was produced with the immunoSEQ multiplex PCR assay. TCRdb holds this immuneACCESS table with in-frame rearrangements only. Some clones are missing; in checked studies, unresolved V genes explain under half, and the rest has no known cause. In this sample the table shows tens of thousands of clones, about 86% of which occur a single time. Jointly, the top ten make up about 1% of the sample. Source: CD4+ or CD8+ T cells sorted from blood, taken in a trial of the OX40 agonist ivuxolimab. The receptors originated from an adult with an advanced solid tumor such as melanoma, head and neck, liver or kidney cancer.

The CDR3 coding sequence is TGTGCCAGCAGTGGATCAAAGCGGGAGAATTCCTACAATGAGCAGTTCTTC. This codes for CASSGSKRENSYNEQFF. The gene calls are TRBV25-1 and TRBJ2-1, with 8 bases that match TRBD2. Germline V gene lookup returns CDR1 MGHDK and CDR2 SYGVNS. The CDR3 spans 17 residues. The V and J ends lost 4 bases and 1 base, in that order; junction bases with no gene match: 9. Using reference TRBV25-1 and TRBJ2-1 for the parts outside the CDR3, the full variable domain is EADIYQTPRYLVIGTGKKITLECSQTMGHDKMYWYQQDPGMELHLIHYSYGVNSTEKGDLSSESTVSRIRTEHFPLTLESARPSHTSQYLCASSGSKRENSYNEQFFGPGTRLTVL.

This clone was detected once. The gene calls are TRBV19 and TRBJ2-3; D remains ambiguous. The CDR3 extends over 14 amino acids. Germline values: CDR1 LNHDA, CDR2 SQIVND (reference sequence). V was trimmed by 3 bases and J by 0 bases, leaving 7 bases between them. The DNA of the CDR3 is TGTGCCAGTAGTATCAGGTTTAGCACAGATACGCAGTATTTT. It encodes CASSIRFSTDTQYF.

The chain uses TRBV9 and TRBJ2-2, with 8 nucleotides matching TRBD2. CDR3 length: 16 amino acids. V lost 4 bases and J lost 5; bases outside the gene matches: 10. Germline CDR1 and CDR2: SGDLS and YYNGEE. In DNA, the CDR3 is TGTGCCAGCAGCCCGAGCGGGAGCACTCGAACCGGGGAGCTGTTTTTT. Its protein product is CASSPSGSTRTGELFF.

The chain links TRBV29-1 to TRBJ2-7; weak D call: TRBD2 (6 bases). The CDR3 is 14 residues long. Germline CDR1 SQVTM, CDR2 ANQGSEA. Trimming took 0 bases from V and 4 from J, leaving 13 bases between them. This chain's CDR3 is CSVEDRLGAYEQYF. DNA of the CDR3: TGCAGCGTTGAAGATCGACTAGGAGCGTACGAGCAGTACTTC.

This sequence joins TRBV11-2 and TRBJ2-1; no definite D call. Trimming stripped 0 bases from V and 5 bases from J, with 11 bases between. This CDR3 comprises 15 residues. The germline gives CDR1 SGHAT, CDR2 FQNNGV. The CDR3 reads CASSLDVTSNNEQFF. The CDR3 bases are TGTGCCAGCAGCTTAGATGTGACGTCGAACAATGAGCAGTTCTTC.

This clone appeared a few times. The V call is TRBV2, the J call TRBJ1-1; TRBD1 agrees at 9 bases. Germline CDR1 and CDR2: SNHLY and FYNNEI. There are 15 residues in the CDR3. The J segment lost 0 bases and the V segment lost 6 bases, leaving 5 bases of the junction unmatched. The CDR3 DNA is TGTGCCAGCAGGGACAGGGGATACATGAACACTGAAGCTTTCTTT. Its translation is CASRDRGYMNTEAFF.

The rearrangement joins TRBV5-6 to TRBJ2-6; 9 bases match TRBD1. CDR1 SGHDT and CDR2 YYEEEE come from the germline V gene. The junction had 9 bases not matched to a gene; V was cut back by 5 bases and J by 3 bases. CDR3 length: 17 amino acids. Here the CDR3 reads CASRDRGKISGANVLTF. In nucleotides, the CDR3 is TGTGCCAGCAGGGACAGGGGAAAAATCAGTGGGGCCAACGTCCTGACTTTC.

This chain uses TRBV10-3 with TRBJ1-2; D is unresolved. This CDR3 is built from 11 residues. The V end was cut by 4 bases, the J end by 8 bases, with 8 bases between. The germline V gene has CDR1 ENHRY and CDR2 SYGVKD. The CDR3 sequence: CAISAGLGYTF. The DNA of the CDR3 is TGTGCCATCAGTGCGGGTTTGGGCTACACCTTC.

The chain employs TRBV27 and TRBJ2-2, with 7 bases fitting TRBD1. Germline lookup yields CDR1 MNHEY and CDR2 SMNVEV (reference sequence). V was clipped by 8 bases and J by 0 bases; unmatched bases: 3. The CDR3 spans 14 residues. The chain's CDR3 is CASQDRANTGELFF. CDR3 coding DNA: TGTGCCAGCCAAGACAGGGCGAACACCGGGGAGCTGTTTTTT.

This clone was detected only once. The DNA for the CDR3 is TGTGCCAGCAGCTTAGCCCAGGGGACGCAGTATTTT. Translating gives CASSLAQGTQYF. The rearrangement uses TRBV11-1 and TRBJ2-3, with a tentative D call TRBD1 (6 bases). The CDR3 extends over 12 amino acids. Germline CDR1 and CDR2: SGHAT and FQDESV (reference sequence). Trimming cost V 0 bases and J 9 bases, with 7 bases left between them.

The chain combines TRBV28 with TRBJ2-7; tentatively, D is TRBD2 (5 bases). Trimming stripped 2 bases from V and 3 bases from J, with 14 bases between. Germline V gives CDR1 MDHEN, CDR2 SYDVKM. This CDR3 is built from 15 residues. DNA of the CDR3: TGTGCCAGCAGTTTAGGAGGATCTAGGGTCTACGAGCAGTACTTC. This translates into CASSLGGSRVYEQYF.

The rearrangement links TRBV7-8 to TRBJ2-3, with D perhaps being TRBD1 or TRBD2 (5 bases each). The CDR3 totals 14 residues. Per germline, CDR1 SGHVS and CDR2 FQNEAQ. V shed 2 bases and J shed 9 bases, with 15 bases lying between them. As DNA, the CDR3 is TGTGCCAGCAGCTTATCCAGGGCCAAGCGGACGCAGTATTTT. This gives the protein CASSLSRAKRTQYF. Using reference TRBV7-8 and TRBJ2-3 for the parts outside the CDR3, the full variable domain is GAGVSQSPRYKVAKRGQDVALRCDPISGHVSLFWYQQALGQGPEFLTYFQNEAQLDKSGLPSDRFFAERPEGSVSTLKIQRTQQEDSAVYLCASSLSRAKRTQYFGPGTRLTVL.

The chain links TRBV6-6 to TRBJ1-2; 10 bases match TRBD1. The CDR3 length is 16 residues. V lost 8 bases, J lost 10 bases, and 19 bases stayed unmatched. Germline V CDR1 and CDR2: MNHNY, SVGAGI (reference sequence). The CDR3 loop is CASDRGQGTPGVDYTF. CDR3 DNA sequence: TGTGCCAGCGACCGGGGACAGGGGACCCCTGGGGTCGACTACACCTTC.

The rearrangement uses TRBV2 and TRBJ2-5; tentative D call: TRBD2 (5 bases). Trimming cost V 6 bases and J 4 bases, with 15 bases left between them. The length of the CDR3 is 14 residues. The germline V gene encodes CDR1 SNHLY and CDR2 FYNNEI. CDR3 sequence (DNA): TGTGCCAGCAGACTAGACACGGTAGGAGAGACCCAGTACTTC. Translating it yields CASRLDTVGETQYF.

V usage is TRBV28 and J usage is TRBJ1-5; no clear D gene. The length of the CDR3 is 12 residues. Trimming stripped 7 bases from V and 6 bases from J, with 10 bases between. The germline V gene encodes CDR1 MDHEN and CDR2 SYDVKM. CDR3 sequence reads: CASTQQAQPQHF. In DNA form, the CDR3 reads TGTGCCAGCACGCAGCAGGCTCAGCCCCAGCATTTT.

The chain employs TRBV6-1 and TRBJ2-1; TRBD2 agrees at 10 bases. V trimming: 8 bases; J trimming: 8 bases; junction bases outside the gene matches: 12. CDR1 is MNHNS, CDR2 SASEGT, per germline. The CDR3 is 15 amino acids. The CDR3 DNA follows: TGTGCCAGCCACCTAGCGGGAGTGGTTAGTCATGAGCAGTTCTTC. This codes for CASHLAGVVSHEQFF.

In DNA form, the CDR3 reads TGTGCCAGCAGCTTATATGGGGGTTCTGAAGCTTTCTTT. This encodes CASSLYGGSEAFF. The chain has TRBV11-3 and TRBJ1-1, with a tentative D call TRBD1 (5 bases). The CDR3 loop spans 13 amino acids. Germline assignment: CDR1 SGHNT and CDR2 YENEEA. The V and J ends lost 2 bases and 6 bases respectively, with 10 bases between them.

The V gene is TRBV4-2, the J gene TRBJ2-1; TRBD1 aligns across 7 bases. Germline assignment: CDR1 LGHNA and CDR2 YNFKEQ. Trimming cost V 4 bases and J 0 bases; bases outside gene matches: 9. CDR3 length: 17 amino acids. CDR3 sequence reads: CASSPPTGESSYNEQFF. The DNA of the CDR3 is TGTGCCAGCAGCCCCCCAACAGGGGAGAGCTCCTACAATGAGCAGTTCTTC.

Concerning this clone: Other DNA sequences in the same sample also yield this CDR3. The rearrangement joins TRBV6-1 to TRBJ2-1; D is undetermined. This CDR3 contains 12 residues. The ends were cut back, 0 bases at V and 10 bases at J, with 7 bases in the middle. The germline V gene encodes CDR1 MNHNS and CDR2 SASEGT. The CDR3 DNA is TGTGCCAGCAGTGAAGCTGGTGACGAGCAGTTCTTC. This sequence encodes CASSEAGDEQFF.

V is TRBV5-1 and J is TRBJ2-2, with 7 bases matching TRBD1. This CDR3 has 15 residues. The germline V gene encodes CDR1 SGHRS and CDR2 YFSETQ. V trimming: 3 bases; J trimming: 1 base; junction bases outside the gene matches: 3. The CDR3 protein is CASSWGTENTGELFF. The DNA for the CDR3 is TGCGCCAGCAGCTGGGGGACAGAGAACACCGGGGAGCTGTTTTTT.

The J gene is TRBJ1-2, the V gene TRBV6-5; 8 nucleotides agree with TRBD1. This CDR3 contains 14 residues. J was trimmed by 7 bases and V by 2 bases; bases with no gene match: 6. CDR1 is MNHEY and CDR2 is SVGAGI in the germline V gene. This chain's CDR3 is CASSYRSGGSGYTF. The CDR3 coding sequence is TGTGCCAGCAGTTACCGTTCAGGGGGCTCTGGCTACACCTTC.